Only a few counts were recorded for the clone carrying this TCR beta chain. Its antigen is currently unknown. TCRdb re-derived calls from the reads in MiXCR, one entry per CDR3 protein. The top ten clones hold roughly 25% of a sample with around 8,600 distinct CDR3 sequences, around a fifth of them seen once. This sample is drawn from a study of liver allograft versus peripheral blood T cells. Study-level information: Graft-liver T cell receptor repertoires were compared against recipient peripheral blood repertoires. Points from the study as a whole: Reports indicated that T cell receptor repertoires inside liver allografts differed from those in peripheral blood.

CDR3 size: 14 residues. The V segment lost 6 bases and the J segment 1 base; nucleotides outside the gene matches: 4. This TCR came from a human patient who had a liver transplant. These T cells may partly come from the graft donor. The chain is built from TRBV12-3 or TRBV12-4 and TRBJ1-1, with 8 bases fitting TRBD1. DNA of the CDR3: TGTGCCAGCAGGGGGACAGGAAGGAACACTGAAGCTTTCTTT. Its translation: CASRGTGRNTEAFF.